This TCR beta chain is drawn from a study of blood T cell repertoires in COVID-19. Across the whole study: The samples span acute and convalescent COVID-19 from the United States, Italy and Spain.

A single count supports this clone. The ends lost 4 bases at V and 4 bases at J; junction bases unmatched: 8. The CDR3 length is 15 residues. CDR1 and CDR2 from the germline V gene are SGHNT and YYREEE (reference sequence). The authors' processing: Amplification of reference gene primers provided the estimated nucleated cell counts. Libraries were prepared by immunoSEQ multiplex PCR; TCRdb keeps only in-frame clonotypes and omits some of them. V and J calls and clone size are copied from that table; D and trimming were computed from the DNA. The sample contains roughly 250,000 clones, more than 65% of which appear only once.

This sequence joins TRBV5-4 and TRBJ2-7, with 10 nucleotides matching TRBD1. This receptor was obtained from a person aged 65 to 85 with COVID-19, enrolled during active disease. The sample comprised peripheral blood. The CDR3 loop is CASSPLTGGSYEQYF. For the CDR3, the DNA is TGTGCCAGCAGCCCTCTGACAGGGGGCAGTTACGAGCAGTACTTC.